This T cell receptor beta chain derives from a study of brain T cells in children with intractable seizures. Per the germline V gene, CDR1 is LNHDA and CDR2 is SQIVND (reference sequence). The CDR3 loop spans 13 amino acids. Trimming took off 0 bases at V and 1 base at J, with 3 bases between the two ends. The sequenced cases were selected for having the highest brain T cell transcript signatures. Pre-surgery treatment included at least one anti-epileptic drug. TCRdb's table, derived via immunoSEQ multiplex PCR, lists solely in-frame clones and lacks some. The sample gives about 120,000 clones, under 95% of which show up once; roughly 4% is in the top ten. Concerning this clone: What it binds is unknown.

Regarding the study as a whole: Pre-surgery blood may have been undersampled, hiding some clones.

The sample in question was peripheral blood, obtained at surgery. The genes are TRBV19 and TRBJ1-1, with no clear D. The TCR comes from a boy under two years old with hemimegalencephaly and intractable seizures. CDR3 loop: CASSIERNTEAFF. CDR3 coding DNA: TGTGCCAGTAGTATAGAGCGGAACACTGAAGCTTTCTTT.